A single sample gave rise to the 31 T cell receptor beta chains below, sequenced in a study of T cell responses to AZD1222 COVID-19 vaccine. Using immunoSEQ multiplex PCR, the repertoire was profiled, and TCRdb retains in-frame clones only, with some absent. Altogether 20,000 to 30,000 clones are present, 70% to 90% being singletons, with the ten largest covering 7% to 8.5%. The sequencing used peripheral blood, collected 28 days after the second AZD1222 dose. The receptor set was obtained from an adult who received the AZD1222 COVID-19 vaccine.

This clone has a handful of counts. The V and J genes are TRBV21-1 and TRBJ2-7; TRBD1 is the table's D call and was not checked against the DNA. TRBV21-1 corresponds to a pseudogene. The CDR3 is made up of 16 amino acids. DNA for the CDR3: TGTGCCAGCAGCACCCTAGGCGGGACAGCCGACTACGAGCAGTACTTC. Translation gives CASSTLGGTADYEQYF.

This clone was observed a handful of times. This chain uses TRBV2 with TRBJ2-3; 7 bases fit TRBD2. V shed 8 bases, J shed 6 bases, and the junction held 8 bases outside the gene matches. The CDR3 is made up of 13 amino acids. The germline V gene has CDR1 SNHLY and CDR2 FYNNEI. Here the CDR3 reads CASGEAGADTQYF. The CDR3 bases are TGTGCCAGCGGAGAGGCGGGAGCGGATACGCAGTATTTT.

The J gene is TRBJ1-5, the V gene TRBV10-1; D gene ambiguous. V was shortened by 9 bases and J by 6 bases, with 21 bases between the two germline ends. The CDR3 runs to 15 residues. Germline lookup yields CDR1 WNHNN and CDR2 SYGVQD (reference sequence). This chain's CDR3 is CARTPRRIRPQPQHF. The CDR3 DNA is TGCGCCAGGACCCCCAGACGGATACGACCTCAGCCCCAGCATTTT.

The chain combines TRBV24-1 with TRBJ1-5; the D gene is possibly TRBD1 (5 bases). The CDR3 runs to 19 residues. The germline CDR1 and CDR2 sequences are KGHDR and SFDVKD. V was pared by 8 bases and J by 0 bases, with 25 bases between. The CDR3 DNA follows: TGTGCCACCACCTACTGGAGACAGTCTCGGGTTTATAGCAATCAGCCCCAGCATTTT. The encoded protein is CATTYWRQSRVYSNQPQHF.

The chain joins TRBV19 to TRBJ2-7, with D possibly TRBD2 on 5 matching bases. CDR1 LNHDA and CDR2 SQIVND come from the germline V gene (reference sequence). The V end lost 7 bases, the J end lost 1 base, and 11 bases lay between the germline ends. The CDR3 has 13 amino acids. The CDR3 protein is CASNRAGSYEQYF. Written as DNA, the CDR3 is TGTGCCAGTAATCGGGCGGGTTCCTACGAGCAGTACTTC.

The chain joins TRBV19 to TRBJ1-5, with D unresolved. From germline, CDR1 is LNHDA and CDR2 SQIVND (reference sequence). CDR3 length: 12 residues. Trimming stripped 7 bases from V and 3 bases from J, with 7 bases between. CDR3 sequence: CASKITNQPQHF. For the CDR3, the DNA is TGTGCCAGTAAGATTACCAATCAGCCCCAGCATTTT.

The rearrangement links TRBV9 to TRBJ2-1; D possibly corresponds to TRBD2 (5 bases). This CDR3 has 16 residues. Deletions cut 0 bases from V and 9 bases from J, with 19 bases between. Looked up from germline, CDR1 is SGDLS and CDR2 is YYNGEE. CDR3 sequence: CASSVAGSVDEGEQFF. In nucleotides, the CDR3 is TGTGCCAGCAGCGTAGCGGGGTCCGTCGACGAAGGTGAGCAGTTCTTC.

This clone was observed once. The gene calls are TRBV9 and TRBJ1-2; 8 bases are shared with TRBD1. After removal of 4 bases from V and 5 bases from J, the junction contained 10 bases not matched to a gene. Germline V lookup: CDR1 SGDLS, CDR2 YYNGEE. The CDR3 consists of 15 residues. In DNA, the CDR3 is TGTGCCAGCAGCTCCACGGACAGGGAGGGGTATGGCTACACCTTC. Residues: CASSSTDREGYGYTF.

The chain combines TRBV6-1 with TRBJ2-3; TRBD2 agrees at 13 bases. V trimming: 2 bases; J trimming: 4 bases; junction bases outside the gene matches: 0. The CDR3 is 15 amino acids. Germline V gene sequence: CDR1 MNHNS, CDR2 SASEGT. CDR3 residues: CASSETSGGADTQYF. CDR3 nucleotides: TGTGCCAGCAGTGAAACTAGCGGGGGGGCAGATACGCAGTATTTT.

The V gene is TRBV5-4, the J gene TRBJ1-6; TRBD1 might be the D (5 bases). Trimming pared 4 bases from V and 10 bases from J, leaving 18 bases between. The CDR3 is 15 residues long. The germline CDR1 and CDR2 sequences are SGHNT and YYREEE (reference sequence). In DNA, the CDR3 is TGTGCCAGCAGCCCACACCAGGGTTTACTCTCACCCCTCCACTTT. Residues: CASSPHQGLLSPLHF.

The chain has TRBV11-2 and TRBJ1-3; 9 nucleotides agree with TRBD1. Germline V gene lookup returns CDR1 SGHAT and CDR2 FQNNGV. Trimming removed 5 bases from V and 2 bases from J; junction bases left unmatched: 4. The CDR3 extends over 15 amino acids. The CDR3 DNA is TGTGCCAGCAGCCTAACAGGGGGCACTGGAAACACCATATATTTT. This encodes CASSLTGGTGNTIYF.

The count of this clone is one. The J gene is TRBJ2-1, the V gene TRBV3-1 (or the pseudogene TRBV3-2), with 7 bases identical to TRBD2. Unmatched junction bases numbered 10, after V lost 4 bases and J lost 4 bases. This CDR3 is 16 amino acids long. In germline, CDR1 is LGHDT, CDR2 YNNKEL (reference sequence). CDR3 sequence reads: CASSPRLAGVYNEQFF. CDR3 nucleotide sequence: TGTGCCAGCAGCCCCCGACTCGCGGGGGTTTACAATGAGCAGTTCTTC.

The V call is TRBV28, the J call TRBJ1-1; no clear D gene. Germline-derived CDR1 and CDR2 are MDHEN and SYDVKM. V was shortened by 8 bases and J by 2 bases, with 9 bases between the two germline ends. There are 12 residues in the CDR3. DNA for the CDR3: TGTGCCAGCCGCCGGGTTAACACTGAAGCTTTCTTT. It yields the protein CASRRVNTEAFF.

The chain uses TRBV28 and TRBJ1-2, with D possibly being TRBD1 (6 bases). The CDR3 totals 14 residues. V lost 6 bases to trimming and J lost 5 bases, with 16 bases between them. In germline, CDR1 is MDHEN, CDR2 SYDVKM. Here the CDR3 DNA reads TGTGCCAGCAGAAACTACGGACAGAGTTATGGCTACACCTTC. Its protein is CASRNYGQSYGYTF.

As DNA, the CDR3 is TGTGCCAGCAGCCCTTACTTGAACACTCCTGAAGCTTTCTTT. Its protein product is CASSPYLNTPEAFF. The J gene is TRBJ1-1, the V gene TRBV5-8; D gene uncertain. Deletions cut 4 bases from V and 6 bases from J, with 16 bases between. There are 14 residues in the CDR3. Germline-derived CDR1 and CDR2 are SGHTS and YDEGEE.

In its sample, this clone was seen once. The chain is built from TRBV12-2 and TRBJ2-7. TRBV12-2 is assigned pseudogene status. This CDR3 spans 14 amino acids. In nucleotides, the CDR3 is TGTGCAAGTCGCCCATGGGGACGGGCCTACGAGCAGTACTTC. Amino acids: CASRPWGRAYEQYF.

This sequence joins TRBV6-1 and TRBJ2-2, with 9 positions matching TRBD1. Germline CDR1 reads MNHNS; CDR2 reads SASEGT. The CDR3 is made up of 15 amino acids. Trimming took 7 bases from V and 0 from J; bases not matched to a gene: 3. The CDR3 region is CASITGGSNTGELFF. CDR3 bases: TGTGCCAGCATTACAGGGGGCTCGAACACCGGGGAGCTGTTTTTT.

The gene calls are TRBV19 and TRBJ1-5; TRBD1 agrees at 7 bases. The CDR3 is made up of 14 amino acids. The V and J ends lost 7 bases and 5 bases, in that order; junction bases with no gene match: 8. CDR1 is LNHDA, CDR2 SQIVND, per germline (reference sequence). CDR3 protein: CASTRGGLDQPQHF. The CDR3 DNA follows: TGTGCCAGTACCAGGGGGGGATTGGATCAGCCCCAGCATTTT. Filled out from reference TRBV19 and TRBJ1-5, the complete variable domain reads DGGITQSPKYLFRKEGQNVTLSCEQNLNHDAMYWYRQDPGQGLRLIYYSQIVNDFQKGDIAEGYSVSREKKESFPLTVTSAQKNPTAFYLCASTRGGLDQPQHFGDGTRLSIL.

The rearrangement joins TRBV5-1 to TRBJ2-7; 9 bases align to TRBD2. Trimming at V came to 3 bases and at J to 6 bases, leaving 10 bases not matched to a gene. The germline V gene has CDR1 SGHRS and CDR2 YFSETQ. CDR3 size: 15 residues. CDR3 protein: CASSSTPGLAVEQYF. The CDR3 nucleotides are TGCGCCAGCAGCTCAACTCCGGGACTAGCAGTCGAGCAGTACTTC.

In DNA, the CDR3 is TGCGCCAGCAGCTTGGGTACTAGCGGAAACAATGAGCAGTTCTTC. It encodes CASSLGTSGNNEQFF. The gene calls are TRBV5-1 and TRBJ2-1; 8 nucleotides match TRBD2. The CDR3 covers 15 residues. J lost 5 bases, V lost 0 bases, and 4 bases had no gene match. Germline assignment: CDR1 SGHRS and CDR2 YFSETQ.

This clone was seen only once. The chain combines TRBV6-1 with TRBJ1-5; D is uncertain. The germline CDR1 and CDR2 sequences are MNHNS and SASEGT. The CDR3 contains 13 residues. Trimming removed 3 bases from V and 4 bases from J, with 7 bases in between. The CDR3 loop reads CASSDGQNQPQHF. The CDR3 bases are TGTGCCAGCAGTGATGGGCAGAATCAGCCCCAGCATTTT.

The rearrangement joins TRBV15 to TRBJ1-5; D call uncertain. V lost 0 bases, J lost 0 bases, and 12 bases lay in between. Germline values: CDR1 LNHNV, CDR2 YYDKDF (reference sequence). This CDR3 is built from 17 residues. The DNA for the CDR3 is TGTGCCACCAGCAGAGATCGAGGGAGGGCTAGCAATCAGCCCCAGCATTTT. Translating it yields CATSRDRGRASNQPQHF.

The V gene is TRBV6-5, the J gene TRBJ1-6; 9 positions match TRBD1. From germline, CDR1 is MNHEY and CDR2 SVGAGI. This CDR3 has 16 residues. With V trimmed by 0 bases and J by 6 bases, 3 bases remained unmatched. The CDR3 reads CASSYSGTGRNSPLHF. As DNA, the CDR3 is TGTGCCAGCAGTTACTCGGGGACAGGGCGTAATTCACCCCTCCACTTT.

V is TRBV6-5 and J is TRBJ2-1; TRBD2 matches at 14 bases. The trim removed 6 bases at V and 7 bases at J, leaving 5 bases unmatched. Germline loops: CDR1 MNHEY, CDR2 SVGAGI. The CDR3 has 15 amino acids. This chain's CDR3 is CASSSGTSGSNEQFF. The DNA of the CDR3 is TGTGCCAGCAGCTCCGGGACTAGCGGGAGTAATGAGCAGTTCTTC.

The gene calls are TRBV5-4 and TRBJ1-2; no clear D. The germline CDR1 and CDR2 sequences are SGHNT and YYREEE (reference sequence). Trimming shortened V by 4 bases and J by 6 bases, and 16 bases separated the two germline ends. The CDR3 consists of 14 residues. DNA for the CDR3: TGTGCCAGCAGCCGCGTCGACCCCTCCAATGGCTACACCTTC. Translation gives CASSRVDPSNGYTF.

This chain joins TRBV28 and TRBJ1-1; D is perhaps TRBD1 (6 bases). Trimming pared 5 bases from V and 1 base from J, leaving 8 bases between. There are 13 residues in the CDR3. CDR1 and CDR2 (germline): MDHEN, SYDVKM. The CDR3 protein is CASSKQGNTEAFF. The CDR3 coding sequence is TGTGCCAGCAGTAAACAGGGGAACACTGAAGCTTTCTTT.

The chain joins TRBV6-5 to TRBJ1-5, with D possibly TRBD1 on 5 matching bases. V dropped 6 bases and J dropped 6 bases, with 12 bases sitting between them. Germline CDR1 and CDR2: MNHEY and SVGAGI. There are 13 residues in the CDR3. This CDR3 is CASRGGYGQPQHF. CDR3 coding DNA: TGTGCCAGCAGGGGGGGGTATGGTCAGCCCCAGCATTTT.

The V and J genes are TRBV7-2 and TRBJ2-5; the match to TRBD2 covers 9 bases. The CDR3 runs 16 residues. V lost 1 base, J lost 1 base, and 4 bases stayed unmatched. From germline, CDR1 is SGHTA and CDR2 FQGNSA. CDR3 amino acids: CASSLELAGVQETQYF. CDR3 in DNA: TGTGCCAGCAGCTTAGAATTAGCGGGAGTCCAAGAGACCCAGTACTTC.

V and J are TRBV5-6 and TRBJ1-1; D is unclear. Germline V gene sequence: CDR1 SGHDT, CDR2 YYEEEE. The CDR3 covers 13 residues. V was clipped by 2 bases and J by 1 base, with 6 bases between them. For the CDR3, the DNA is TGTGCCAGCAGCTTTCCTGGGAACACTGAAGCTTTCTTT. Protein product: CASSFPGNTEAFF.

The chain couples TRBV11-2 to TRBJ2-7; a weak D match, TRBD1 (8 bases). CDR3 length equals 14 residues. Trimming shortened V by 5 bases and J by 6 bases, and 17 bases separated the two germline ends. In germline, CDR1 is SGHAT, CDR2 FQNNGV. This CDR3 reads CASSRQTGEGEQYF. For the CDR3, the DNA is TGTGCCAGCAGCCGACAGACAGGGGAGGGCGAGCAGTACTTC.

The chain has TRBV5-1 and TRBJ1-3, with D tentatively TRBD1 (5 bases). CDR1 is SGHRS, CDR2 YFSETQ, per germline. The length of the CDR3 is 16 residues. Trimming removed 0 bases from V and 0 bases from J, with 10 bases in between. In DNA form, the CDR3 reads TGCGCCAGCAGCTTGGGGACGGGGCACTCTGGAAACACCATATATTTT. Protein: CASSLGTGHSGNTIYF. The full variable domain, its missing parts supplied by reference TRBV5-1 and TRBJ1-3, is KAGVTQTPRYLIKTRGQQVTLSCSPISGHRSVSWYQQTPGQGLQFLFEYFSETQRNKGNFPGRFSGRQFSNSRSEMNVSTLELGDSALYLCASSLGTGHSGNTIYFGEGSWLTVV.